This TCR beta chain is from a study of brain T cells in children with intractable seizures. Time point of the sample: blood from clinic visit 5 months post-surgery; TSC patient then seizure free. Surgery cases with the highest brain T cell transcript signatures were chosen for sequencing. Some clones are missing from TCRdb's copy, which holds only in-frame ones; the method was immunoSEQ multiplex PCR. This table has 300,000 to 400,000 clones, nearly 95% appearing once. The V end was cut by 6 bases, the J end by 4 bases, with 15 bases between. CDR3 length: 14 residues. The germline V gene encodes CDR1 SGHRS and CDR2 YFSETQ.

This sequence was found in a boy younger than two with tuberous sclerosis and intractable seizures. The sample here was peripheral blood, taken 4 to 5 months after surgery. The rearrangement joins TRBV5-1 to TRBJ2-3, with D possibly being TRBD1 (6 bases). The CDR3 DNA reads TGCGCCAGCAACAACCCCCAGGGGCCAGATACGCAGTATTTT. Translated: CASNNPQGPDTQYF.